This entry is about one T cell receptor beta chain. This record belongs to a study of PD-L1 blockade in urothelial cancer. Background on the study: Patients went on atezolizumab in the mid-2010s, receiving 1,200 mg intravenously every 3 weeks. Analysis of blood occurred 3 weeks (second dose) and 6 weeks after treatment start.

CDR1 SGHDT and CDR2 YYEEEE come from the germline V gene. The CDR3 extends over 14 amino acids. Trimming took 4 bases from V and 9 from J, leaving 19 bases between them. Specified time point: pretreatment peripheral blood. Spiking each PCR with synthetic TCR analog templates was performed. Generated by immunoSEQ multiplex PCR, the TCRdb table keeps only in-frame clones and is missing some. This sample has over 45,000 clones, with about 86% found just once. The input for sequencing was PBMCs, taken around atezolizumab (anti-PD-L1) treatment. V is TRBV5-6 and J is TRBJ1-2, with a weak D call TRBD1 (6 bases). The sequence derives from a man aged 60 to 69 with urothelial cancer. The CDR3 sequence: CASSTSGQTLSYTF. The CDR3 DNA reads as TGTGCCAGCAGCACCAGCGGACAGACTCTAAGCTACACCTTC.